These T cell receptor beta chains were read from a single sample in a study of blood T cell repertoires in COVID-19. The protocol was immunoSEQ multiplex PCR, while the TCRdb copy is restricted to in-frame clones and leaves out a portion. The table has fewer than 200,000 clones, 75% to 85% seen once. The sample was peripheral blood. Every receptor here comes from a woman older than 75 with COVID-19, enrolled during active disease. Both conserved end residues are part of each CDR3. The D gene is left open where the match is weak. Rows may omit the clone size; those that give it use once, few, many or a size class.

abundance,j_gene,d_gene,v_gene,CDR3nt,CDR3aa
NA,TRBJ2-3,NA,TRBV14,TGTGCCAGCAGCCCCGGGATTTCCCCAGATACGCAGTATTTT,CASSPGISPDTQYF
NA,TRBJ1-6,NA,TRBV21-1,TGTGCCAGCAGCAACAGGTCCAATTCACCCCTCCACTTT,CASSNRSNSPLHF
NA,TRBJ2-5,NA,TRBV6-1,TGTGCCAGCAGTGATTCAGGGAAAGAGACCCAGTACTTC,CASSDSGKETQYF
NA,TRBJ1-1,NA,TRBV13,TGTGCCAGCAGCTTAGGCAGGGGCCGGGGAGCTTTCTTT,CASSLGRGRGAFF
NA,TRBJ2-3,NA,TRBV5-6,TGTGCCAGCAGCTTGATAGCCTTTGGCACAGATACGCAGTATTTT,CASSLIAFGTDTQYF
NA,TRBJ1-2,NA,TRBV12-3/TRBV12-4,TGTGCCAGCAGTTTACAGGGGTCGAATGGCTACACCTTC,CASSLQGSNGYTF
NA,TRBJ1-2,TRBD1,TRBV19,TGTGCCAGTAGTTCGCCCCGGGACAGGGGGGACTATGGCTACACCTTC,CASSSPRDRGDYGYTF
NA,TRBJ1-1,NA,TRBV20-1,TGCAGTGCTAGTAATCCGGACACTGAAGCTTTCTTT,CSASNPDTEAFF
NA,TRBJ2-1,TRBD2,TRBV5-5,TGTGCCAGCCGTCCGCTAGCGGGAGATTACAATGAGCAGTTCTTC,CASRPLAGDYNEQFF
NA,TRBJ2-2,TRBD2,TRBV28,TGTGCCAGCAGTTTATTGGGTCTAGCGGGAGGCATCGGGGAGCTGTTTTTT,CASSLLGLAGGIGELFF
once,TRBJ1-2,NA,TRBV6-2/TRBV6-3,TGTGCCAGCAGTTACTACACCTATGGCTACACCTTC,CASSYYTYGYTF
NA,TRBJ2-7,NA,TRBV4-1,TGCGCCAGCAGCCAAGGAGTTAGTTACGAGCAGTACTTC,CASSQGVSYEQYF
once,TRBJ1-6,TRBD1,TRBV5-4,TGTGCCAGCAGCCTCGGGACAGGGAGTTATTCACCCCTCCACTTT,CASSLGTGSYSPLHF
NA,TRBJ2-5,NA,TRBV20-1,TGCAGTGCTAGTGACGGGGGAGAGACCCAGTACTTC,CSASDGGETQYF
NA,TRBJ2-1,NA,TRBV4-1,TGCGCCAGCAGCCAAGCCGACAGGATCTACAATGAGCAGTTCTTC,CASSQADRIYNEQFF
NA,TRBJ1-3,TRBD1,TRBV7-9,TGTGCCAGCAGCTCTTCCGGGACAGCCATATATTTT,CASSSSGTAIYF
NA,TRBJ1-5,NA,TRBV27,TGTGCCAGCAGTTCGGGGATTTCAATTCAGCCCCAGCATTTT,CASSSGISIQPQHF
NA,TRBJ2-2,NA,TRBV27,TGTGCCAGCAGTTTATCCCCCCGACTCGGGGGGGAGCTGTTTTTT,CASSLSPRLGGELFF
NA,TRBJ2-5,NA,TRBV5-4,TGTGCCAGCAGCATCAGGGGTTCAGAGACCCAGTACTTC,CASSIRGSETQYF
NA,TRBJ1-4,NA,TRBV7-8,TGTGCCAGCAGCTTAGCCCTATCGGGGATCGGGGAAAAACTGTTTTTT,CASSLALSGIGEKLFF
NA,TRBJ2-4,NA,TRBV5-1,TGCGCCAGCAGCTTGGAAGGAGTGTCCGACATTCAGTACTTC,CASSLEGVSDIQYF
NA,TRBJ2-3,TRBD2,TRBV28,TGTGCCAGCAGATTAGCGGGGGTCACAGATACGCAGTATTTT,CASRLAGVTDTQYF
NA,TRBJ2-7,NA,TRBV30,TGTGCCTGGAGTGTACTAGGTCTTGTGGGTCAGCGAGTGCAGTACTTC,CAWSVLGLVGQRVQYF